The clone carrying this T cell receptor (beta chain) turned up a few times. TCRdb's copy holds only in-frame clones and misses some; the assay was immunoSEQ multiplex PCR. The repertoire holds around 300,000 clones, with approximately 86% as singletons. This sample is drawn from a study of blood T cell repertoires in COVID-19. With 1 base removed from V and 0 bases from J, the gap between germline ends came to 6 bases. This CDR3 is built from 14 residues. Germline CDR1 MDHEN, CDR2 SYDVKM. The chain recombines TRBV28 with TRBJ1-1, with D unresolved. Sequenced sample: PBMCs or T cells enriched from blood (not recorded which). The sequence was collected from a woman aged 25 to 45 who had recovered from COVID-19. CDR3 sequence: CASSLLSVNTEAFF. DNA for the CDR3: TGTGCCAGCAGTTTATTGTCAGTGAACACTGAAGCTTTCTTT.